The rows below give T cell receptor beta chains drawn from one sample of a study of monozygotic twins with inflammatory bowel disease. TCRdb re-called the 5' RACE reads, yielding one record per CDR3 amino acid sequence without DNA. Its table lists 150,000 to 200,000 distinct CDR3 sequences. Material: blood. The source of these receptors is a human donor with ulcerative colitis or Crohn's disease, or a healthy co-twin of an affected twin (not recorded which). The CDR3 runs from the conserved cysteine through the conserved F or W.

J gene: TRBJ1-2; V gene: TRBV25-1; CDR3 protein: CASSAGGIVANYGYTF
J gene: TRBJ2-2; V gene: TRBV19; CDR3 protein: CASSKPSDYTGELFF
J gene: TRBJ1-1; V gene: TRBV12-3/TRBV12-4; CDR3 protein: CASRWRPLGTEAFF
J gene: TRBJ2-1; V gene: TRBV5-1; CDR3 protein: CASSLPGLAGSYNEQFF
J gene: TRBJ2-1; V gene: TRBV5-4; CDR3 protein: CASSLKGAGWEQFF
J gene: TRBJ1-4; V gene: TRBV20-1; CDR3 protein: CSARPAQSNEKLFF
J gene: TRBJ2-2; V gene: TRBV30; CDR3 protein: CAWRGVIVAGELFF
J gene: TRBJ1-6; V gene: TRBV5-6; CDR3 protein: CASSRGGMNSPLHF
J gene: TRBJ2-3; V gene: TRBV7-9; CDR3 protein: CASTERLTDTQYF
J gene: TRBJ1-2; V gene: TRBV12-3/TRBV12-4; CDR3 protein: CASSLQQGIGYTF
J gene: TRBJ1-1; V gene: TRBV19; CDR3 protein: CASRESESGMNTEAFF
J gene: TRBJ2-3; V gene: TRBV5-5; CDR3 protein: CASSGLEFTDTQYF
J gene: TRBJ1-1; V gene: TRBV20-1; CDR3 protein: CSALSLRNTESFF
J gene: TRBJ1-5; V gene: TRBV20-1; CDR3 protein: CSAIKGGIDLPQHF
J gene: TRBJ2-1; V gene: TRBV5-1; CDR3 protein: CASSLARSHNEQFF
J gene: TRBJ2-2; V gene: TRBV5-6; CDR3 protein: CASSLFSAMNTGELFF